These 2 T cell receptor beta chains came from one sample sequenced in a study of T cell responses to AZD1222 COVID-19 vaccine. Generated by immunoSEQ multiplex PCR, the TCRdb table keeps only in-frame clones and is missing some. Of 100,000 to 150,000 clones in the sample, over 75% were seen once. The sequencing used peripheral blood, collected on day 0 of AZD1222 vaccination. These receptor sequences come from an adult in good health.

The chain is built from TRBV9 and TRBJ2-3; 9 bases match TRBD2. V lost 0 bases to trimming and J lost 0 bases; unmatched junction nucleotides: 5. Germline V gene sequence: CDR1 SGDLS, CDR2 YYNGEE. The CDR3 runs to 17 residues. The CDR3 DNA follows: TGTGCCAGCAGCGTAGAAAGACTAGCGGTTAGCACAGATACGCAGTATTTT. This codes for CASSVERLAVSTDTQYF.

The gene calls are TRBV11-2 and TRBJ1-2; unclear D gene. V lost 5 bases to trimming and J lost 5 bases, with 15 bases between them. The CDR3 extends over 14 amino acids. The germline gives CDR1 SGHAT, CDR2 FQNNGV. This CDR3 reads CASSRAGLSYGYTF. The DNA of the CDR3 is TGTGCCAGCAGCCGAGCCGGGCTAAGTTATGGCTACACCTTC.